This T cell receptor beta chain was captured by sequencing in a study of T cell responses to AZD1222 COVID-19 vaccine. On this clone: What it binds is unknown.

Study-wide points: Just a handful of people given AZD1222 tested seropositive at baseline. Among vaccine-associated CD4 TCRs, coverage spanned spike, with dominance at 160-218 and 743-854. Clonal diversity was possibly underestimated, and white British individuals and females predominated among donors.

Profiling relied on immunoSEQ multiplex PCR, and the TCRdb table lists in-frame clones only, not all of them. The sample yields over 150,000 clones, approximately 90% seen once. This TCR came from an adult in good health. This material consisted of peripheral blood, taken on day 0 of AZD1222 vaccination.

The DNA of the CDR3 is TGTGCCAGTCTTCGGACTAGCGGGGGAAACACCGGGGAGCTGTTTTTT. This translates into CASLRTSGGNTGELFF. This rearrangement joins TRBV19 to TRBJ2-2, with 13 nucleotides matching TRBD2. CDR3 length: 16 residues. V dropped 8 bases and J dropped 2; count of bases not matched to a gene: 5. In germline, CDR1 is LNHDA, CDR2 SQIVND (reference sequence).